The source of this T cell receptor beta chain is a study of blood T cell repertoires in COVID-19. Per the original methods: Amplification of reference gene primers was used by the study to estimate nucleated cell counts. Clones were sequenced by immunoSEQ multiplex PCR, and TCRdb holds only the in-frame ones, with some missing. From that table come the V and J calls and clone size; the DNA was used to work out D and trimming. The sample comprises around 75,000 clones, approximately 85% of which are singletons, and around 5.8% rests with the top ten. CDR1 and CDR2 (germline): LGHNA, YSLEER. This CDR3 comprises 15 residues. The trim removed 1 base at V and 7 bases at J, leaving 5 bases unmatched.

The origin of this receptor is a woman at least 80 years old with active or convalescent COVID-19. Material for sequencing was peripheral blood. This chain links TRBV4-3 with TRBJ2-1, with TRBD1 identical over 9 bases. CDR3 amino acids: CASSQVWTGENEQFF. CDR3 DNA sequence: TGCGCCAGCAGCCAAGTCTGGACAGGGGAAAATGAGCAGTTCTTC.